The rows below give T cell receptor beta chains drawn from one sample of a study of beta chain features in type 1 diabetes. Produced via immunoSEQ multiplex PCR; TCRdb's table is partial and in-frame only. The sample holds over 150,000 clones, around 8.5% seen once. Sequencing was done on a sample of central memory CD4+ T cells from blood. These receptors all stem from a man aged 18 to 35 in good health. Both conserved end residues are part of each CDR3. D genes are given only for firm matches. Rows give clone size only sometimes, using once, few, many, or a class for an expanded clone.

TRBD1	TRBV10-3	TRBJ2-7	NA	CAISEPDRGHYEQYF	TGTGCCATCAGTGAGCCGGACAGGGGCCACTACGAGCAGTACTTC
NA	TRBV9	TRBJ1-1	few	CASSGKFQAGTEAFF	TGTGCCAGCAGCGGGAAGTTCCAGGCGGGCACTGAAGCTTTCTTT
TRBD2	TRBV5-1	TRBJ2-2	NA	CASSWGLAGDTGELFF	TGCGCCAGCAGCTGGGGACTAGCGGGAGACACCGGGGAGCTGTTTTTT
TRBD2	TRBV10-3	TRBJ2-2	many	CAIRPGLALEDTGELFF	TGTGCCATCAGGCCGGGACTAGCGTTGGAGGACACCGGGGAGCTGTTTTTT
TRBD1	TRBV18	TRBJ2-5	NA	CASSTDRGQETQYF	TGTGCCAGCTCAACGGACAGGGGTCAAGAGACCCAGTACTTC
NA	TRBV4-3	TRBJ2-5	many	CASSPSERETQYF	TGCGCCAGCAGCCCATCCGAACGGGAGACCCAGTACTTC
TRBD1	TRBV7-3	TRBJ2-5	NA	CASSNWDRAETQYF	TGTGCCAGCAGCAACTGGGACAGGGCTGAGACCCAGTACTTC
NA	TRBV15	TRBJ1-5	NA	CATSRAGPGHQPQHF	TGTGCCACCAGCAGGGCAGGGCCAGGGCATCAGCCCCAGCATTTT
TRBD1	TRBV7-3	TRBJ1-6	many	CASSFGTANSPLHF	TGTGCCAGCAGCTTCGGGACAGCTAATTCACCCCTCCACTTT
NA	TRBV27	TRBJ1-3	few	CASSRWARPASSGNTIYF	TGTGCCAGCAGCCGATGGGCCAGGCCGGCGAGCTCTGGAAACACCATATATTTT
NA	TRBV7-2	TRBJ1-1	many	CASSTQGSDTEAFF	TGTGCCAGCAGCACACAGGGATCCGACACTGAAGCTTTCTTT
NA	TRBV29-1	TRBJ1-1	NA	CSVWRRGMNTEAFF	TGCAGCGTGTGGAGGCGGGGGATGAACACTGAAGCTTTCTTT
NA	TRBV6-4	TRBJ1-5	few	CASSLEVDQPQHF	TGTGCCAGCAGTTTGGAGGTGGATCAGCCCCAGCATTTT
NA	TRBV7-6	TRBJ2-1	NA	CASSLVGGHSYNEQFF	TGTGCCAGCAGCTTAGTAGGGGGACACTCCTACAATGAGCAGTTCTTC
TRBD2	TRBV7-2	TRBJ2-5	few	CASSPLAGGYQETQYF	TGTGCCAGCAGCCCTCTAGCGGGGGGGTACCAAGAGACCCAGTACTTC